The source of this T cell receptor (beta chain) is a study of blood T cell repertoires in COVID-19. Clones were sequenced by immunoSEQ multiplex PCR, and TCRdb holds only the in-frame ones, with some missing. The sample has some 180,000 clones, roughly 90% seen once. Patients of the Seattle cohort, enrolled during active infection, were followed longitudinally. This sequence originates from a man younger than 35 with COVID-19, enrolled during active disease. Sequencing was performed on peripheral blood.

This CDR3 is CASSLYRGPSNQPQHF. In DNA form, the CDR3 reads TGTGCCAGCAGCTTGTACAGGGGGCCGAGCAATCAGCCCCAGCATTTT. The rearrangement links TRBV5-8 to TRBJ1-5; 9 bases align to TRBD1. J gave up 1 base and V 1 base, and 3 bases lay outside the gene matches. The CDR3 sequence is 16 residues long. The germline V gene has CDR1 SGHTS and CDR2 YDEGEE.